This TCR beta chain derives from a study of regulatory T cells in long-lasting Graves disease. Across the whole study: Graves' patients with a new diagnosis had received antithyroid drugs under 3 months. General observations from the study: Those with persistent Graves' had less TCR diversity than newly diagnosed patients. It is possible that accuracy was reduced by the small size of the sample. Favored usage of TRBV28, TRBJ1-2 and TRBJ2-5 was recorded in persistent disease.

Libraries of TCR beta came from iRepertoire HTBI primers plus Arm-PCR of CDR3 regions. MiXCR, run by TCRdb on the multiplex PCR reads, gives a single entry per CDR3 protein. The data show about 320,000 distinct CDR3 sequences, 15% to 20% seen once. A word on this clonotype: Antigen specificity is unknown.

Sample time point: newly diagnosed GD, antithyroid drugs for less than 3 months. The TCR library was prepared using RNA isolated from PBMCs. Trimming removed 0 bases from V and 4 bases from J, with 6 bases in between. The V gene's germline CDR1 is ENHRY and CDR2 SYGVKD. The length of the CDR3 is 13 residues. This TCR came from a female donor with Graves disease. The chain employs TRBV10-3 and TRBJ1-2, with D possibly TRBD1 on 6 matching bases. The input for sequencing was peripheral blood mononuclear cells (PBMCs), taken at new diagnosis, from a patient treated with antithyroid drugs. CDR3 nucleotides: TGTGCCATCAGTGAGTCAGGGGGCTATGGCTACACCTTC. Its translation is CAISESGGYGYTF.